This T cell receptor (beta chain) was sequenced during a study of somatic mutations in cytotoxic T cells in rheumatoid arthritis. Study-level results: In rheumatoid arthritis patients, unlike healthy controls, CD8+ clonality rose with age. More than 20% of CD8+ cells belonged to the largest clone in about an eighth of the roughly 60 patients.

Sequenced by immunoSEQ multiplex PCR; TCRdb stores in-frame clones only, minus some. In the table there are approximately 17,000 clones, approximately 84% of which are singletons. This clone has a handful of counts. The target antigen is unknown. This CDR3 contains 15 residues. V was pared by 4 bases and J by 4 bases, with 7 bases of the junction left unmatched. Germline assignment: CDR1 SGHRS and CDR2 YFSETQ. This chain connects TRBV5-1 to TRBJ2-2; TRBD1 agrees at 7 bases. The sequenced sample was CD8+ T cells sorted from blood. The source is an adult with rheumatoid arthritis. DNA for the CDR3: TGCGCCAGCAGCCTGGCCGGGACAGCCACCGGGGAGCTGTTTTTT. As protein: CASSLAGTATGELFF.